These 5 T cell receptor beta chains share one sample of origin, sequenced in a study of blood T cell repertoires in COVID-19. Repertoires were generated with immunoSEQ multiplex PCR, while TCRdb's copy carries only in-frame clones and drops some. Here the sample spans approximately 97,000 clones, 84% being singletons. Specimen: peripheral blood. The receptors stem from a man in his forties with active or convalescent COVID-19.

The V call is TRBV6-4, the J call TRBJ2-3; D possibly corresponds to TRBD1 (6 bases). CDR1 and CDR2 from the germline V gene are MRHNA and SNTAGT. Trimming stripped 6 bases from V and 6 bases from J, with 13 bases between. This CDR3 region has 13 residues. CDR3 sequence (DNA): TGTGCCAGCAGATCCACAGGGACCGATACGCAGTATTTT. Protein: CASRSTGTDTQYF.

This clone occurred once. This chain uses TRBV2 with TRBJ1-1; tentatively, D is TRBD1 (5 bases). The germline CDR1 and CDR2 sequences are SNHLY and FYNNEI. The CDR3 runs 14 residues. The V gene lost 6 bases and the J gene lost 1 base, with 12 bases spanning the gap. The CDR3 DNA sequence: TGTGCCAGCAGGGGTGACAGCCGGAACACTGAAGCTTTCTTT. Translating gives CASRGDSRNTEAFF.

The CDR3 DNA reads as TGTGCCAGCAGCCTAAACAGGGGTAGAACTGAAGCTTTCTTT. This sequence encodes CASSLNRGRTEAFF. This sequence joins TRBV3-1 (or the pseudogene TRBV3-2) and TRBJ1-1; 7 bases map to TRBD1. In germline, CDR1 is LGHDT, CDR2 YNNKEL (reference sequence). CDR3 size: 14 residues. The ends lost 4 bases at V and 5 bases at J; junction bases unmatched: 7.

The rearrangement uses TRBV9 and TRBJ2-1; D not resolved. Trimming left V 0 bases short and J 2 bases short, with 9 bases between. Germline assignment: CDR1 SGDLS and CDR2 YYNGEE. This CDR3 contains 15 residues. The DNA of the CDR3 is TGTGCCAGCAGCGTAGCGCCAGGTCCCTACAATGAGCAGTTCTTC. It yields the protein CASSVAPGPYNEQFF.

The genes are TRBV7-3 and TRBJ2-3; D is possibly TRBD1 (7 bases). Looked up from germline, CDR1 is SGHTA and CDR2 is FQGTGA. The CDR3 is 15 amino acids. V was pared by 4 bases and J by 5 bases, with 16 bases between. The CDR3 DNA follows: TGTGCCAGCAGCTCCGCAGGGGGGCGGGGAGATACGCAGTATTTT. Its protein is CASSSAGGRGDTQYF. Full variable domain (outside the CDR3, taken from reference TRBV7-3 and TRBJ2-3): GAGVSQTPSNKVTEKGKYVELRCDPISGHTALYWYRQSLGQGPEFLIYFQGTGAADDSGLPNDRFFAVRPEGSVSTLKIQRTERGDSAVYLCASSSAGGRGDTQYFGPGTRLTVL.